These 12 T cell receptor beta chains were sequenced from one sample in a study of tumor and adjacent non-tumor tissue in lung cancer. Three rounds of nested PCR, following a modified ARM-PCR protocol, produced the TCRbeta library. TCRdb independently ran MiXCR on the multiplex PCR reads; one entry per CDR3 protein. The sample lists under 150,000 distinct CDR3 sequences; 66% were seen once. This sample's RNA came from whole unsorted tissue. Sequenced material: lung tumor tissue. These receptor sequences come from a man in his fifties or sixties with small cell lung cancer.

The chain uses TRBV6-1 and TRBJ2-3; D may be TRBD2 (6 bases). Trimming took off 1 base at V and 0 bases at J, with 8 bases between the two ends. This CDR3 is 15 amino acids long. Germline loops: CDR1 MNHNS, CDR2 SASEGT. The CDR3 spells CASSEGEVSTDTQYF. The DNA for the CDR3 is TGTGCCAGCAGTGAAGGGGAGGTGAGCACAGATACGCAGTATTTT.

V gene TRBV7-2 combines with J gene TRBJ1-2, with unresolved D. The CDR3 covers 15 residues. Germline CDR1 and CDR2: SGHTA and FQGNSA. The V end was cut by 3 bases, the J end by 3 bases, with 14 bases between. CDR3 bases: TGTGCCAGCAGCTTGGCACCGACGGCTGACTATGGCTACACCTTC. Protein product: CASSLAPTADYGYTF.

The V call is TRBV11-3, the J call TRBJ1-1; D gene uncertain. Germline lookup yields CDR1 SGHNT and CDR2 YENEEA. Trimming pared 7 bases from V and 5 bases from J, leaving 14 bases between. The CDR3 is 13 residues long. DNA of the CDR3: TGTGCCAGCAACAAAGATGGAGTTACTGAAGCTTTCTTT. It specifies CASNKDGVTEAFF. The full variable domain, in which reference TRBV11-3 and TRBJ1-1 provide the parts outside the CDR3, is EAGVVQSPRYKIIEKKQPVAFWCNPISGHNTLYWYLQNLGQGPELLIRYENEEAVDDSQLPKDRFSAERLKGVDSTLKIQPAELGDSAVYLCASNKDGVTEAFFGQGTRLTVV.

The chain is built from TRBV28 and TRBJ1-1; D is unresolved. Deletions cut 7 bases from V and 4 bases from J, with 16 bases between. The germline gives CDR1 MDHEN, CDR2 SYDVKM. The CDR3 contains 14 residues. The CDR3 nucleotides read TGTGCCAGCATCCGGACTAAGGTCGGCACTGAAGCTTTCTTT. It encodes CASIRTKVGTEAFF.

Concerning this clonotype: One end of the junction fails to match germline, which may point to a read error. The J gene is TRBJ1-5, the V gene TRBV4-1, with D uncertain. Germline lookup yields CDR1 MGHRA and CDR2 YSYEKL. This CDR3 contains 14 residues. The CDR3 reads CTSSPARNNQPQHF. CDR3 nucleotide sequence: TGCACCAGCAGCCCCGCAAGGAATAATCAGCCCCAGCATTTT.

In the case of this clonotype: Being one base from a much bigger clone, this may be a read error. The rearrangement links TRBV29-1 to TRBJ1-1; D unclear. Germline loops: CDR1 SQVTM, CDR2 ANQGSEA. The CDR3 loop spans 14 amino acids. Trimming took off 5 bases at V and 7 bases at J, with 20 bases between the two ends. CDR3 sequence: CSVRDVRVGNEAFF. CDR3 DNA: TGCAGCGTTCGAGACGTTAGGGTGGGCAATGAAGCTTTCTTT. The full variable domain, its missing parts supplied by reference TRBV29-1 and TRBJ1-1, is SAVISQKPSRDICQRGTSLTIQCQVDSQVTMMFWYRQQPGQSLTLIATANQGSEATYESGFVIDKFPISRPNLTFSTLTVSNMSPEDSSIYLCSVRDVRVGNEAFFGQGTRLTVV.

The genes are TRBV12-3 or TRBV12-4 and TRBJ1-2, with D perhaps TRBD1 (5 bases). The CDR3 extends over 15 amino acids. Deletions cut 2 bases from V and 6 bases from J, with 16 bases between. Written as DNA, the CDR3 is TGTGCCAGCAGTTTAAGTTGGGGCAGGGCGCATGGCTACACCTTC. Translated, it gives CASSLSWGRAHGYTF.

The chain uses TRBV20-1 and TRBJ2-3; no clear D gene. V was cut by 4 bases and J by 2 bases, with 13 bases left in between. The CDR3 has 14 amino acids. The germline gives CDR1 DFQATT, CDR2 SNEGSKA (reference sequence). CDR3 coding DNA: TGCAGTGCTATCAGGCAAATATCCACAGATACGCAGTATTTT. Its translation is CSAIRQISTDTQYF.

In the case of this clonotype: The junction differs from germline at one of its ends, possibly a read error. J is TRBJ2-7 and V is TRBV4-2; 9 bases align to TRBD2. The CDR3 is 14 amino acids. In germline, CDR1 is LGHNA, CDR2 YNFKEQ. The CDR3 protein is CPSSHSGSRNGQYF. The CDR3, as DNA: TGTCCCAGCAGCCATAGCGGGAGTAGGAACGGGCAGTACTTC.

The J gene is TRBJ2-3, the V gene TRBV12-3 or TRBV12-4; D is unclear. Trimming removed 9 bases from V and 5 bases from J, with 12 bases in between. This CDR3 region has 12 residues. CDR3 DNA sequence: TGTGCCAGTGCCGATGACGAAGATACGCAGTATTTT. This encodes CASADDEDTQYF.

Points on this clonotype: This CDR3 fails to terminate in the conserved phenylalanine or tryptophan, so it likely reflects a read error. The V and J genes are TRBV11-1 and TRBJ2-3; unclear D gene. The CDR3 loop spans 16 amino acids. Trimming cost V 1 base and J 0 bases, with 11 bases left between them. Germline CDR1 is SGHAT and CDR2 is FQDESV (reference sequence). The CDR3 coding sequence is TGTGCCAGCAGCTTAGGTATGGGATCTAGCACAGATACGCAGTATCTT. Translated: CASSLGMGSSTDTQYL.

Comments on this clonotype: A read error is possible here, since a much larger clone lies one base away. The rearrangement joins TRBV20-1 to TRBJ2-2, with unresolved D. V was pared by 2 bases and J by 7 bases, with 11 bases between. Germline-derived CDR1 and CDR2 are DFQATT and SNEGSKA (reference sequence). The CDR3 spans 13 residues. This chain's CDR3 is CSARYPRIGELFF. Written as DNA, the CDR3 is TGCAGTGCTAGATATCCGCGAATCGGGGAGCTGTTTTTT.